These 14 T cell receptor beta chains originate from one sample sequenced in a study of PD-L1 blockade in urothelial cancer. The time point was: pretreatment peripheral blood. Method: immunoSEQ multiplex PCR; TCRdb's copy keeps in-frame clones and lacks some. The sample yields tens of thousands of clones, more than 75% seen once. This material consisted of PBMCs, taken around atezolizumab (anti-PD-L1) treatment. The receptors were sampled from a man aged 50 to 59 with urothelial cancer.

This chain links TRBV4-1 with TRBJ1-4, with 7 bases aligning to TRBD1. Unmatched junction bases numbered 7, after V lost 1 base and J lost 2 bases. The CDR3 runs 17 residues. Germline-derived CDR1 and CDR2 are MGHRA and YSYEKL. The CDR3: CASSQGQGSRTNEKLFF. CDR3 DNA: TGCGCCAGCAGCCAAGGACAGGGATCGCGGACTAATGAAAAACTGTTTTTT.

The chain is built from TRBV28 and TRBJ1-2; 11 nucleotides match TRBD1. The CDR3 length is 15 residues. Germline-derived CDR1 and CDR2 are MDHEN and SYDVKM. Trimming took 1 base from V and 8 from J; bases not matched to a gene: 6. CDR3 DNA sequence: TGTGCCAGCAGTTTATTAAAGGGACAGGGGGAAGGCTACACCTTC. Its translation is CASSLLKGQGEGYTF.

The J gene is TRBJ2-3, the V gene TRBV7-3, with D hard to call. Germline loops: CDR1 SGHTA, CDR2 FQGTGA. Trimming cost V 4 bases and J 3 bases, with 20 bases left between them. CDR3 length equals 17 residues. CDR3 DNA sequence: TGTGCCAGCAGCTCTGCACCTAGTCCTGGCGGAACAGATACGCAGTATTTT. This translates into CASSSAPSPGGTDTQYF.

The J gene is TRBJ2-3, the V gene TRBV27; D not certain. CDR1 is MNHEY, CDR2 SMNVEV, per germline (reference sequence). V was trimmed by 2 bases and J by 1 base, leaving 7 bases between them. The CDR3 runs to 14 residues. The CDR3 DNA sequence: TGTGCCAGCAGTTTAGAGGATGGCACAGATACGCAGTATTTT. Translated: CASSLEDGTDTQYF.

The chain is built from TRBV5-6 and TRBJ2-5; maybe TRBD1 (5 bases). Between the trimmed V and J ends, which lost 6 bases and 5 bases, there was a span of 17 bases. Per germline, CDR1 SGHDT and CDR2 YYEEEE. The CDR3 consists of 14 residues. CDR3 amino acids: CASNRRVGAETQYF. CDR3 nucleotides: TGTGCCAGCAACCGCAGGGTCGGAGCGGAGACCCAGTACTTC.

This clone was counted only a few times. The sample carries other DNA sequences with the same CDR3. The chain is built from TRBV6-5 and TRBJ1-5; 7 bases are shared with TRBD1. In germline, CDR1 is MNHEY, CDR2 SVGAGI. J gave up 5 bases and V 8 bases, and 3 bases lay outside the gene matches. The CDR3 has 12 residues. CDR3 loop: CASRTGHQPQHF. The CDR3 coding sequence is TGTGCCAGCCGGACAGGCCATCAGCCCCAGCATTTT.

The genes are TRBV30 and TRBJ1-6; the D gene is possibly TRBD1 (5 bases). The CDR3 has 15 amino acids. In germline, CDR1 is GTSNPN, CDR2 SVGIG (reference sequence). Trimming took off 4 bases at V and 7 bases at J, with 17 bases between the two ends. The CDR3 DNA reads TGTGCCTGGAAGAAGGGGCCCGCGGGGAATTCACCCCTCCACTTT. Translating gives CAWKKGPAGNSPLHF.

The CDR3 region is CASSFQRNSPPQFF. The CDR3 DNA follows: TGTGCCAGCAGCTTTCAGCGGAATAGTCCTCCGCAGTTCTTC. The chain joins TRBV11-2 to TRBJ2-1, with a possible D match to TRBD2 (5 bases). The CDR3 covers 14 residues. In germline, CDR1 is SGHAT, CDR2 FQNNGV. Trimming took off 3 bases at V and 12 bases at J, with 18 bases between the two ends.

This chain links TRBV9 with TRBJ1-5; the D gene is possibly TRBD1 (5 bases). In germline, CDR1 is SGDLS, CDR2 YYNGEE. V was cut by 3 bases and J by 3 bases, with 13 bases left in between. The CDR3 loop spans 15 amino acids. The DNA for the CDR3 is TGTGCCAGCAGCGAGGCCGACAGTTACAATCAGCCCCAGCATTTT. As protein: CASSEADSYNQPQHF.

The DNA of the CDR3 is TGTAGCAGGGGCTCAGTCGGGGAGACCCAGTACTTC. Translated: CSRGSVGETQYF. The genes are TRBV7-9 and TRBJ2-5, with a weak D call TRBD1 (6 bases). The length of the CDR3 is 12 residues. Germline V CDR1 and CDR2: SEHNR, FQNEAQ (reference sequence).

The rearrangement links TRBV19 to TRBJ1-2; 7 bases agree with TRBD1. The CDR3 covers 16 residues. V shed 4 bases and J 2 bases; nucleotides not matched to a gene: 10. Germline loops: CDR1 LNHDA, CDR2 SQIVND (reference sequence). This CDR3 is CASSNPRGQLNYGYTF. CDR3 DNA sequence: TGTGCCAGTAGTAATCCGAGGGGACAGTTGAACTATGGCTACACCTTC.

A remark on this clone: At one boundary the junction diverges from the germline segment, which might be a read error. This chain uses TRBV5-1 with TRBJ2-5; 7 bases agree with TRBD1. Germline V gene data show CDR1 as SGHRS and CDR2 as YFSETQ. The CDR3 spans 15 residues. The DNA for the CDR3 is TGCGCCAGCAGCTTTGACAGGGCGCCCCAAGCGACCCAGTACTTC. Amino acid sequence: CASSFDRAPQATQYF.

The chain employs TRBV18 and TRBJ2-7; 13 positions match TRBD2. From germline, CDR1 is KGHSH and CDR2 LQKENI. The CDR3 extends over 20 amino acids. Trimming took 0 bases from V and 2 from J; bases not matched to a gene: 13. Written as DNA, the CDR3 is TGTGCCAGCTCACCACCGACTAGCGGGAGGTATCTTCCCGTCCCCTACGAGCAGTACTTC. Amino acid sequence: CASSPPTSGRYLPVPYEQYF.

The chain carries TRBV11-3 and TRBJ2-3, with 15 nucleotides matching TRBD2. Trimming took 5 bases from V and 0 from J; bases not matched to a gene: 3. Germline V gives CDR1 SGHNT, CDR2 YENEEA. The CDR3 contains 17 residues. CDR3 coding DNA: TGTGCCAGCAGCCAGGGACTAGCGGGAGGTAGCACAGATACGCAGTATTTT. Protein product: CASSQGLAGGSTDTQYF.